The 20 T cell receptor beta chains below were found in one sample sequenced in a study of blood T cell repertoires in COVID-19. Sequencing used immunoSEQ multiplex PCR; TCRdb keeps in-frame clones, though not all of them. The sample shows about 320,000 clones, 85% of them seen only once. Sequencing was performed on PBMCs or T cells enriched from blood (not recorded which). The receptor set was obtained from a woman in her 30s who had been exposed to COVID-19.

Only one count was recorded for this clone. This chain uses TRBV7-9 with TRBJ2-5, with D possibly matching TRBD2 (5 bases). Trimming pared 6 bases from V and 2 bases from J, leaving 16 bases between. From germline, CDR1 is SEHNR and CDR2 FQNEAQ (reference sequence). CDR3 length: 15 amino acids. The CDR3 spells CASSSHRDTQETQYF. The CDR3 DNA sequence: TGTGCCAGCAGTTCCCACCGGGATACTCAAGAGACCCAGTACTTC.

The chain is built from TRBV30 and TRBJ2-7; a weak D match, TRBD1 (6 bases). Trimming stripped 4 bases from V and 4 bases from J, with 14 bases between. The CDR3 consists of 13 residues. Germline CDR1 reads GTSNPN; CDR2 reads SVGIG (reference sequence). The CDR3 protein is CAWKNREKYEQYF. The DNA of the CDR3 is TGTGCCTGGAAAAACAGGGAGAAATACGAGCAGTACTTC. The full variable domain, in which reference TRBV30 and TRBJ2-7 provide the parts outside the CDR3, is SQTIHQWPATLVQPVGSPLSLECTVEGTSNPNLYWYRQAAGRGLQLLFYSVGIGQISSEVPQNLSASRPQDRQFILSSKKLLLSDSGFYLCAWKNREKYEQYFGPGTRLTVT.

V usage is TRBV9 and J usage is TRBJ2-5; 11 bases agree with TRBD1. J gave up 5 bases and V 0 bases, and 3 bases lay outside the gene matches. CDR1 is SGDLS and CDR2 is YYNGEE in the germline V gene. The CDR3 totals 15 residues. Here the CDR3 reads CASSVAGTGGETQYF. CDR3 in DNA: TGTGCCAGCAGCGTAGCCGGGACAGGGGGGGAGACCCAGTACTTC.

This clone appeared a single time. This chain links TRBV9 with TRBJ2-2; 8 nucleotides line up with TRBD1. Germline CDR1 SGDLS, CDR2 YYNGEE. J was trimmed by 7 bases and V by 3 bases; bases with no gene match: 5. The CDR3 has 14 amino acids. The CDR3 is CASSARDRNGELFF. The CDR3 region has the DNA TGTGCCAGCAGCGCCCGGGACAGGAACGGGGAGCTGTTTTTT. Based on the CDR3 plus reference TRBV9 and TRBJ2-2, the full variable domain is DSGVTQTPKHLITATGQRVTLRCSPRSGDLSVYWYQQSLDQGLQFLIQYYNGEERAKGNILERFSAQQFPDLHSELNLSSLELGDSALYFCASSARDRNGELFFGEGSRLTVL.

V gene TRBV3-1 (or the pseudogene TRBV3-2) combines with J gene TRBJ1-2; TRBD1 matches at 10 bases. J was trimmed by 5 bases and V by 4 bases; bases with no gene match: 10. Germline CDR1 reads LGHDT; CDR2 reads YNNKEL (reference sequence). CDR3 length equals 16 residues. CDR3 protein: CASSPRAGQGFYGYTF. In nucleotides, the CDR3 is TGTGCCAGCAGCCCAAGAGCGGGACAGGGGTTTTATGGCTACACCTTC.

The V and J genes are TRBV7-9 and TRBJ2-7, with 8 bases lining up with TRBD1. V lost 4 bases and J lost 6; bases outside the gene matches: 8. The CDR3 length is 14 residues. Germline V gene data show CDR1 as SEHNR and CDR2 as FQNEAQ (reference sequence). The CDR3 bases are TGTGCCAGCAGCTCCCAACGCGGGACAGGCGAGCAGTACTTC. As protein: CASSSQRGTGEQYF.

The chain is built from TRBV5-6 and TRBJ2-1; the match to TRBD2 covers 7 bases. V lost 4 bases and J lost 8; bases outside the gene matches: 9. The CDR3 covers 14 residues. Germline lookup yields CDR1 SGHDT and CDR2 YYEEEE. Here the CDR3 reads CASSPVGSGDEQFF. In DNA form, the CDR3 reads TGTGCCAGCAGCCCGGTTGGGAGCGGGGATGAGCAGTTCTTC.

The V gene is TRBV4-3, the J gene TRBJ2-1; a weak D match, TRBD2 (6 bases). The CDR3 is made up of 14 amino acids. Germline V CDR1 and CDR2: LGHNA, YSLEER. Trimming cost V 1 base and J 3 bases, with 7 bases left between them. The CDR3 bases are TGCGCCAGCAGCCAAGGGCGGGGCTACAATGAGCAGTTCTTC. Protein sequence: CASSQGRGYNEQFF.

This sequence joins TRBV18 and TRBJ1-6; D remains unclear. From germline, CDR1 is KGHSH and CDR2 LQKENI. This CDR3 contains 15 residues. V was shortened by 3 bases and J by 7 bases, with 13 bases between the two germline ends. Here the CDR3 reads CASSPTDFLNSPLHF. Written as DNA, the CDR3 is TGTGCCAGCTCACCTACAGATTTCCTGAATTCACCCCTCCACTTT.

This chain uses TRBV7-6 with TRBJ1-1; 7 nucleotides line up with TRBD1. Germline trimming cut 5 bases from V and 0 bases from J; bases unmatched to any gene: 6. CDR1 and CDR2 from the germline V gene are SGHVS and FNYEAQ. There are 15 residues in the CDR3. The CDR3 DNA follows: TGTGCCAGCAGCCGCGGGGGGACAGTGAACACTGAAGCTTTCTTT. The encoded protein is CASSRGGTVNTEAFF.

In its sample, this clone was seen once. The gene calls are TRBV2 and TRBJ1-3; TRBD1 agrees at 9 bases. The CDR3 has 13 residues. CDR1 and CDR2 from the germline V gene are SNHLY and FYNNEI. Trimming at V came to 3 bases and at J to 8 bases, leaving 2 bases not matched to a gene. The DNA of the CDR3 is TGTGCCAGCAGTGAGGGACAGGGAGACACCATATATTTT. It encodes CASSEGQGDTIYF. Together with reference TRBV2 and TRBJ1-3, the CDR3 gives the full variable domain: EPEVTQTPSHQVTQMGQEVILRCVPISNHLYFYWYRQILGQKVEFLVSFYNNEISEKSEIFDDQFSVERPDGSNFTLKIRSTKLEDSAMYFCASSEGQGDTIYFGEGSWLTVV.

J is TRBJ2-7 and V is TRBV5-1; no firm D call. CDR1 SGHRS and CDR2 YFSETQ come from the germline V gene. The V gene lost 1 base and the J gene lost 3 bases, with 8 bases spanning the gap. This CDR3 is built from 13 residues. Written as DNA, the CDR3 is TGCGCCAGCAGCTTGCGGGTTAACTACGAGCAGTACTTC. It specifies CASSLRVNYEQYF.

The chain joins TRBV6-5 to TRBJ1-2; the match to TRBD1 covers 9 bases. With 5 bases clipped from V and 8 bases from J, the junction kept 6 bases outside the gene matches. Germline values: CDR1 MNHEY, CDR2 SVGAGI. The length of the CDR3 is 13 residues. CDR3 nucleotides: TGTGCCAGCAGTACGACAGGGGGAAGGGGCTACACCTTC. This sequence encodes CASSTTGGRGYTF.

This rearrangement joins TRBV7-8 to TRBJ2-1; D uncertain. This CDR3 is 13 amino acids long. Germline V gene data show CDR1 as SGHVS and CDR2 as FQNEAQ. V lost 3 bases to trimming and J lost 5 bases, with 8 bases between them. The CDR3 spells CASSLRLNNEQFF. The CDR3 region has the DNA TGTGCCAGCAGCTTGAGGTTAAACAATGAGCAGTTCTTC.

V gene TRBV19 combines with J gene TRBJ2-3; TRBD2 matches at 10 bases. J gave up 8 bases and V 6 bases, and 14 bases lay outside the gene matches. CDR3 length: 16 amino acids. In germline, CDR1 is LNHDA, CDR2 SQIVND (reference sequence). The DNA for the CDR3 is TGTGCCAGTAGCGGGCTAGCGGGGGAGATATCGCGTACGCAGTATTTT. As protein: CASSGLAGEISRTQYF.

The J gene is TRBJ1-3, the V gene TRBV24-1; 9 bases are a match to TRBD1. The V gene's germline CDR1 is KGHDR and CDR2 SFDVKD. The CDR3 runs 16 residues. The V and J ends lost 4 bases and 1 base, in that order; junction bases with no gene match: 4. The CDR3 region is CATSEPTGGSGNTIYF. The CDR3 region has the DNA TGTGCCACCAGTGAACCGACAGGGGGATCTGGAAACACCATATATTTT.

This chain uses TRBV7-2 with TRBJ2-3; D may be TRBD2 (5 bases). Trimming removed 0 bases at V and 1 base at J, with 8 bases between. This CDR3 region has 15 residues. Germline-derived CDR1 and CDR2 are SGHTA and FQGNSA. CDR3 region: CASSLAAGRTDTQYF. CDR3 bases: TGTGCCAGCAGCTTAGCGGCGGGCCGCACAGATACGCAGTATTTT.

The gene calls are TRBV28 and TRBJ1-2; 10 positions agree with TRBD1. The CDR3 has 15 amino acids. Germline CDR1 MDHEN, CDR2 SYDVKM. V dropped 2 bases and J dropped 2; count of bases not matched to a gene: 2. The CDR3: CASSLDRGRNYGYTF. The CDR3 nucleotides are TGTGCCAGCAGTTTAGACAGGGGGCGAAACTATGGCTACACCTTC.

The gene calls are TRBV6-2 or TRBV6-3 and TRBJ2-5; D call uncertain. Germline CDR1 MNHEY, CDR2 SVGEGT. The V gene lost 2 bases and the J gene lost 3 bases, with 4 bases spanning the gap. The CDR3 length is 12 residues. The CDR3 here is CASSYLEETQYF. In nucleotides, the CDR3 is TGTGCCAGCAGTTACCTAGAAGAGACCCAGTACTTC.

Comment on this clone: Other DNA sequences in the sample encode the same CDR3. The chain is built from TRBV6-5 and TRBJ2-1; 12 bases match TRBD2. The J segment lost 4 bases and the V segment lost 6 bases, leaving 1 base of the junction unmatched. Germline V lookup: CDR1 MNHEY, CDR2 SVGAGI. This CDR3 spans 14 amino acids. The CDR3 DNA sequence: TGTGCCAGCAGGACTAGCGGGAGTTACAATGAGCAGTTCTTC. As protein: CASRTSGSYNEQFF.